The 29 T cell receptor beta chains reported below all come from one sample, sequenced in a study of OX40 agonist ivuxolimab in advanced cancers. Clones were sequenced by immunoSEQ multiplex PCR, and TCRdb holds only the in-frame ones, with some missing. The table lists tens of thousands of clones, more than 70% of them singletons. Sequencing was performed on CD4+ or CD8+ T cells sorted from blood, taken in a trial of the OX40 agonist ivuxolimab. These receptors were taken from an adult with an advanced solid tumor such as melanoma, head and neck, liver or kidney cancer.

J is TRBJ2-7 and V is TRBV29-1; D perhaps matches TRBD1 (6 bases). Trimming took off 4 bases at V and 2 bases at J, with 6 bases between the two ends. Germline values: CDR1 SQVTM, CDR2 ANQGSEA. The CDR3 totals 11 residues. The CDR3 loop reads CSVGDTYEQYF. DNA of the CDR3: TGCAGCGTTGGGGACACCTACGAGCAGTACTTC.

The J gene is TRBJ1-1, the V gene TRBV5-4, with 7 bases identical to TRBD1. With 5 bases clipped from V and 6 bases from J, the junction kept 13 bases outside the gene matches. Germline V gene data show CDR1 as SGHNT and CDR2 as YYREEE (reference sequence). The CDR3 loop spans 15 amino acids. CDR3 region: CASSSAQGQIAEAFF. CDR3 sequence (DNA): TGTGCCAGCAGTTCCGCACAGGGGCAAATAGCTGAAGCTTTCTTT.

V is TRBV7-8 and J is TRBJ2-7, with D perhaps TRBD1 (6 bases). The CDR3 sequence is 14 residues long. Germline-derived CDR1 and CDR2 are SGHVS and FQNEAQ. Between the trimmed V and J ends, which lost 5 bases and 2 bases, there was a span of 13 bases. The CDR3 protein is CASSPDRIPYEQYF. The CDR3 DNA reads TGTGCCAGCAGCCCTGACAGGATCCCCTACGAGCAGTACTTC.

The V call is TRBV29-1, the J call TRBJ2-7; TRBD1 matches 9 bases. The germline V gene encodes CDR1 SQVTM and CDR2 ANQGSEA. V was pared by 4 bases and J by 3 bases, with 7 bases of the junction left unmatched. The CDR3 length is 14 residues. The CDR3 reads CSVAGGDRVYEQYF. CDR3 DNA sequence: TGCAGCGTTGCAGGGGGGGACAGGGTCTACGAGCAGTACTTC.

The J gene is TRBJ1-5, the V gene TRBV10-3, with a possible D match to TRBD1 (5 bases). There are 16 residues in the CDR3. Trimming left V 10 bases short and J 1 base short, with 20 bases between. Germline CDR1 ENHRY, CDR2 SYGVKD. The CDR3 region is CATWGGSAASNQPQHF. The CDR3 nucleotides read TGTGCCACCTGGGGGGGGAGTGCGGCAAGCAATCAGCCCCAGCATTTT.

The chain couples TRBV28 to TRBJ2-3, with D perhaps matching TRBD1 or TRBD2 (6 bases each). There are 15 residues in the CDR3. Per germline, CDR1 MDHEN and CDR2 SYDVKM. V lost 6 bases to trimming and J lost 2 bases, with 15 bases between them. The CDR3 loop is CASSPRGTYTDTQYF. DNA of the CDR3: TGTGCCAGCAGCCCGCGCGGGACATACACAGATACGCAGTATTTT. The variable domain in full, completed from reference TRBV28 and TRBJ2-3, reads DVKVTQSSRYLVKRTGEKVFLECVQDMDHENMFWYRQDPGLGLRLIYFSYDVKMKEKGDIPEGYSVSREKKERFSLILESASTNQTSMYLCASSPRGTYTDTQYFGPGTRLTVL.

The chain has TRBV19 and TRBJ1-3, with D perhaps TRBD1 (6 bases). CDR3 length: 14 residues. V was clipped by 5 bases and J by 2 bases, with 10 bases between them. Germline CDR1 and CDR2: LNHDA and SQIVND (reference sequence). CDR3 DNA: TGTGCCAGTAGTCCAGGGACACCTGGAAACACCATATATTTT. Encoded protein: CASSPGTPGNTIYF.

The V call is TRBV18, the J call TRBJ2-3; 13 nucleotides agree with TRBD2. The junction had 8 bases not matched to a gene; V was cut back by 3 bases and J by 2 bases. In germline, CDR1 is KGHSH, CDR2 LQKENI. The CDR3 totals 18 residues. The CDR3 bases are TGTGCCAGCTCACCCGGGACTAGCGGGGTCACGCACACAGATACGCAGTATTTT. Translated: CASSPGTSGVTHTDTQYF.

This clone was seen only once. CDR3 nucleotides: TGTGCCAGCACCCCTTGGGGTAGCGGGGGGGCTTTGGAGACCCAGTACTTC. It is translated as CASTPWGSGGALETQYF. V and J are TRBV27 and TRBJ2-5, with TRBD2 matching over 11 bases. Germline CDR1 MNHEY, CDR2 SMNVEV (reference sequence). The CDR3 is made up of 17 amino acids. With 7 bases clipped from V and 5 bases from J, the junction kept 15 bases outside the gene matches.

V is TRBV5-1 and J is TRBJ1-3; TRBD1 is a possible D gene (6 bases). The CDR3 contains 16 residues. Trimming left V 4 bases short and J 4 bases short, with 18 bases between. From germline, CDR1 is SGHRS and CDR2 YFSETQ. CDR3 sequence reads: CASSQGTTGSGNTIYF. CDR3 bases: TGCGCCAGCAGCCAGGGAACAACAGGGTCGGGAAACACCATATATTTT.

In nucleotides, the CDR3 is TGCGCCAGCAGCTTGGGAGGGAACAATCAGCCCCAGCATTTT. It specifies CASSLGGNNQPQHF. This sequence joins TRBV5-1 and TRBJ1-5, with D hard to call. The CDR3 loop spans 14 amino acids. V lost 0 bases and J lost 3, with 7 bases in between. Germline values: CDR1 SGHRS, CDR2 YFSETQ.

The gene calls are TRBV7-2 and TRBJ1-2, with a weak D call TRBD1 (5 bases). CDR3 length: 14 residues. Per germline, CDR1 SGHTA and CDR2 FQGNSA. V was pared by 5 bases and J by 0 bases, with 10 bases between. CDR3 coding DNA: TGTGCCAGCAGCGTCCAGGGACCTAACTATGGCTACACCTTC. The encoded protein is CASSVQGPNYGYTF.

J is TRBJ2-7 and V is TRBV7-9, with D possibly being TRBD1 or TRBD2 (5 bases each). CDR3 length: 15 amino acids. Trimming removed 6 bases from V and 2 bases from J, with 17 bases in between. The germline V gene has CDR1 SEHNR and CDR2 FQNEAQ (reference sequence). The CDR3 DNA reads TGTGCCAGCAGACCCGGGATAGGGGAAACCTACGAGCAGTACTTC. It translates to CASRPGIGETYEQYF. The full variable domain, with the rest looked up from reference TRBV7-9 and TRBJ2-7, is DTGVSQNPRHKITKRGQNVTFRCDPISEHNRLYWYRQTLGQGPEFLTYFQNEAQLEKSRLLSDRFSAERPKGSFSTLEIQRTEQGDSAMYLCASRPGIGETYEQYFGPGTRLTVT.

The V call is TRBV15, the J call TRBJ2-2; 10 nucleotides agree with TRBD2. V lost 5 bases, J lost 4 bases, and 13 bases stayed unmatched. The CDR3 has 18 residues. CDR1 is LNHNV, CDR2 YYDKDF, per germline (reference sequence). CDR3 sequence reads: CATSVLSSGGRGTGELFF. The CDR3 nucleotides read TGTGCCACCAGCGTCCTTTCTAGCGGGGGCCGGGGCACCGGGGAGCTGTTTTTT.

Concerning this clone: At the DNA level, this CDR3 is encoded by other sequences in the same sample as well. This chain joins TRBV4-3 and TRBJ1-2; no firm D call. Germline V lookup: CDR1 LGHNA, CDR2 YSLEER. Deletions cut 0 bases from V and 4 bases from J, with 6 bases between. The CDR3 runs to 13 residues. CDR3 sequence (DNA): TGCGCCAGCAGCCAAGAAGCTGGCTATGGCTACACCTTC. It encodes CASSQEAGYGYTF.

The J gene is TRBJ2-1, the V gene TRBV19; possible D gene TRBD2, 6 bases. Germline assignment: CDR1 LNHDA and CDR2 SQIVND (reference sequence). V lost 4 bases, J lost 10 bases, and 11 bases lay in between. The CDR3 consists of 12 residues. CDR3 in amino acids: CASSTAGREQFF. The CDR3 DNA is TGTGCCAGTAGTACCGCGGGGAGGGAGCAGTTCTTC.

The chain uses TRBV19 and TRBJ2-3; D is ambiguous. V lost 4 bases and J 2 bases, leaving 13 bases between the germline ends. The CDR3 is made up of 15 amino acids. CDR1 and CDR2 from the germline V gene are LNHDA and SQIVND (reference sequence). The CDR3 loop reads CASSRYQPNTDTQYF. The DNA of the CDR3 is TGTGCCAGTAGTAGGTATCAGCCCAACACAGATACGCAGTATTTT.

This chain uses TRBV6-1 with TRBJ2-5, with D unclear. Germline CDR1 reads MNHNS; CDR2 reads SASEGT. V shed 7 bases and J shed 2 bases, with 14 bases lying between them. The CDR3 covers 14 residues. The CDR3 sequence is CASTGRYSQETQYF. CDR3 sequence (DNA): TGTGCCAGCACCGGAAGGTACAGTCAAGAGACCCAGTACTTC.

In nucleotides, the CDR3 is TGTGCCAGCAGTTTTAGTCGACAGAGACCTTCCAACCTAGCTGAAGCTTTCTTT. Translated, it gives CASSFSRQRPSNLAEAFF. This sequence joins TRBV27 and TRBJ1-1; maybe TRBD1 (5 bases). V gave up 3 bases and J gave up 6 bases, with 26 bases separating them. CDR3 length: 18 residues. Germline lookup yields CDR1 MNHEY and CDR2 SMNVEV (reference sequence).

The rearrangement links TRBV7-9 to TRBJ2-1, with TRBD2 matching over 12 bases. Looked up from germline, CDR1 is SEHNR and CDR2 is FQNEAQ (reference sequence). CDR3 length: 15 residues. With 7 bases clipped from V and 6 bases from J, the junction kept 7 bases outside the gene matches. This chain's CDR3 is CASNSLAGGGNEQFF. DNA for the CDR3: TGTGCCAGCAACTCACTAGCGGGGGGCGGCAATGAGCAGTTCTTC. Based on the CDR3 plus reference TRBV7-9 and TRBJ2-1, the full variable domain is DTGVSQNPRHKITKRGQNVTFRCDPISEHNRLYWYRQTLGQGPEFLTYFQNEAQLEKSRLLSDRFSAERPKGSFSTLEIQRTEQGDSAMYLCASNSLAGGGNEQFFGPGTRLTVL.

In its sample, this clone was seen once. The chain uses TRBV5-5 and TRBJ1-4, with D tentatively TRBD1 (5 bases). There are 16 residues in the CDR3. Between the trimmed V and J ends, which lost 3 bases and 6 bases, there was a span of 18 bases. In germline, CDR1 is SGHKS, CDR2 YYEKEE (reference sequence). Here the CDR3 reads CASSSLSGTQYEKLFF. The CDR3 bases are TGTGCCAGCAGCTCGTTATCCGGGACCCAGTATGAAAAACTGTTTTTT.

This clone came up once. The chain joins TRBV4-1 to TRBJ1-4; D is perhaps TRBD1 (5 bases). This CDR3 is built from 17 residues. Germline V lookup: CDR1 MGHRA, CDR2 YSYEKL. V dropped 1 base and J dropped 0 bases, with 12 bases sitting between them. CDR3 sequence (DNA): TGCGCCAGCAGCCAAGCGATCGGGGCAGCAACTAATGAAAAACTGTTTTTT. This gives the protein CASSQAIGAATNEKLFF.

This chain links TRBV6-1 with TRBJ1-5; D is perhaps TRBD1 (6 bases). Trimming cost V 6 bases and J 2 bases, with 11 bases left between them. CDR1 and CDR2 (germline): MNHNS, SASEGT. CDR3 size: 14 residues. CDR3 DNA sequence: TGTGCCAGCAGACCACAGGGTGGCAATCAGCCCCAGCATTTT. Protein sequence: CASRPQGGNQPQHF.

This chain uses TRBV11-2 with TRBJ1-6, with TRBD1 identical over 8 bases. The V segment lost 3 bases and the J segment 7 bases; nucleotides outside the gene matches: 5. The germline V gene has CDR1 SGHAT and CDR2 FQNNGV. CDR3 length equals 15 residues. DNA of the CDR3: TGTGCCAGCAGCTTCGGGGCAGGGGGCAATTCACCCCTCCACTTT. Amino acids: CASSFGAGGNSPLHF.

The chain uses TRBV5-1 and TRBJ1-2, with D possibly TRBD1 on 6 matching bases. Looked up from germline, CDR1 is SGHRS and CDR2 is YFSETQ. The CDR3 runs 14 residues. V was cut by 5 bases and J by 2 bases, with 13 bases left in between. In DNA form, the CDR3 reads TGCGCCAGCAGTCAGGACAGCCTCAACTATGGCTACACCTTC. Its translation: CASSQDSLNYGYTF. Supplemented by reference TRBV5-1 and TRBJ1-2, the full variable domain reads KAGVTQTPRYLIKTRGQQVTLSCSPISGHRSVSWYQQTPGQGLQFLFEYFSETQRNKGNFPGRFSGRQFSNSRSEMNVSTLELGDSALYLCASSQDSLNYGYTFGSGTRLTVV.

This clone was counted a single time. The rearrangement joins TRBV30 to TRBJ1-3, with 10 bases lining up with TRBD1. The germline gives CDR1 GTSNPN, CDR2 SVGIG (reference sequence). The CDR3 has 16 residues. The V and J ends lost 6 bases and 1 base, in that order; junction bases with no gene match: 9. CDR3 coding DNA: TGTGCCTGCCATGGGCCGGGACAGGGGTCTGGAAACACCATATATTTT. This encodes CACHGPGQGSGNTIYF.

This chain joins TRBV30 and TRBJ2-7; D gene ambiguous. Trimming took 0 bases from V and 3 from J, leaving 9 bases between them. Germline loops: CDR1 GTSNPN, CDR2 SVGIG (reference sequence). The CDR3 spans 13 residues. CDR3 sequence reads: CAWSVQESYEQYF. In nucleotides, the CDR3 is TGTGCCTGGAGTGTCCAGGAAAGCTACGAGCAGTACTTC.

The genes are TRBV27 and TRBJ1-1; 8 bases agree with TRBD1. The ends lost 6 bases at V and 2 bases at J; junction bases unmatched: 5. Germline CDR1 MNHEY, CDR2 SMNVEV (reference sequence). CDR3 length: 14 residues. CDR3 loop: CASRPQGANTEAFF. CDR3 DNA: TGTGCCAGCAGACCCCAGGGGGCTAACACTGAAGCTTTCTTT.

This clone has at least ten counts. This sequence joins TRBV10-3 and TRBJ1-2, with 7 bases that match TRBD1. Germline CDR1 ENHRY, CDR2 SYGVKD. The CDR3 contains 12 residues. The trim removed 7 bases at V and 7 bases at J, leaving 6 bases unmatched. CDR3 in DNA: TGTGCCATCAAAGGGGGCGAAGGTGGCTACACCTTC. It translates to CAIKGGEGGYTF.